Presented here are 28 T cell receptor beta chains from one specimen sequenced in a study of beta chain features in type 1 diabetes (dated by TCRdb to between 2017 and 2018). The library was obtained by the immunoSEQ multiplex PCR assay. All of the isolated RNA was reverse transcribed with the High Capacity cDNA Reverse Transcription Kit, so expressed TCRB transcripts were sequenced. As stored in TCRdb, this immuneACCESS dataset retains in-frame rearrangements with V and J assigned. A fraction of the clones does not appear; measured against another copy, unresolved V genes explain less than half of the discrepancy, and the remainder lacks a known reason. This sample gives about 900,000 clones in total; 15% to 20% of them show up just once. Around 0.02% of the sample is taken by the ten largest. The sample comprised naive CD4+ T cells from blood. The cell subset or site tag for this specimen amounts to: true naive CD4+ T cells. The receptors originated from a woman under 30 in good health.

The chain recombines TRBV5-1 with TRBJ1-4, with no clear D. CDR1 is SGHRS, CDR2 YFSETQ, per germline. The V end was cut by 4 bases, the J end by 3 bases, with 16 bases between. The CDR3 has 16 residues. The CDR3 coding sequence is TGCGCCAGCAGCCCGGCCAGCGGGTGGTCTAATGAAAAACTGTTTTTT. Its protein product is CASSPASGWSNEKLFF.

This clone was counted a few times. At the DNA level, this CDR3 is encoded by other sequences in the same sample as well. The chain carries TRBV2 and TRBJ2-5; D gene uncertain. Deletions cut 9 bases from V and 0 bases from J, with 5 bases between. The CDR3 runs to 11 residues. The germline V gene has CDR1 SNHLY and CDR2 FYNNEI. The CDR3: CASRYQETQYF. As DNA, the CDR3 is TGTGCCAGTAGGTACCAAGAGACCCAGTACTTC.

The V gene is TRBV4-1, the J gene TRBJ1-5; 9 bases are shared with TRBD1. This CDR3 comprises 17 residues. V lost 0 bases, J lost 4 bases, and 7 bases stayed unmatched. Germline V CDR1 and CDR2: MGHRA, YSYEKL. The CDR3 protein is CASSQEGTGPFNQPQHF. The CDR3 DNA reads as TGCGCCAGCAGCCAAGAGGGGACAGGGCCCTTTAATCAGCCCCAGCATTTT.

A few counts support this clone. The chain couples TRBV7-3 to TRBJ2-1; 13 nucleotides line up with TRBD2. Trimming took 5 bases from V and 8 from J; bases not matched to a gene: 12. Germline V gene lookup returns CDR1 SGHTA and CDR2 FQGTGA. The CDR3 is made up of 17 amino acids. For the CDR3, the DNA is TGTGCCAGCAGCCTATCATATAGGACTAGCGGGAGTGATGAGCAGTTCTTC. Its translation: CASSLSYRTSGSDEQFF.

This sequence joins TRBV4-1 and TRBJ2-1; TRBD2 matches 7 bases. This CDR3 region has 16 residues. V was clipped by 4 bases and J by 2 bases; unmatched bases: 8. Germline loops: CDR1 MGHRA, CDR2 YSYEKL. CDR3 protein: CASSPSRLATYNEQFF. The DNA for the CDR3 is TGCGCCAGCAGCCCCTCACGACTAGCTACCTACAATGAGCAGTTCTTC.

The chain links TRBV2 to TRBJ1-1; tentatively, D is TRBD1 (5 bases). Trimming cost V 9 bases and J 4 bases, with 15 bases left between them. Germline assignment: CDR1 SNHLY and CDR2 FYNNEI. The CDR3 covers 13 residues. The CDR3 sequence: CARNPGGGTEAFF. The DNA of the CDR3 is TGTGCCAGGAACCCGGGGGGAGGCACTGAAGCTTTCTTT.

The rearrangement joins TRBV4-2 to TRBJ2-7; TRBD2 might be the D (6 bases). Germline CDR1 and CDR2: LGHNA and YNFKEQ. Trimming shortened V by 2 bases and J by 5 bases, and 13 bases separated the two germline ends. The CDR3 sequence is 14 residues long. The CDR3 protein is CASSQPERVNEQYF. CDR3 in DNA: TGTGCCAGCAGCCAACCTGAGCGGGTCAACGAGCAGTACTTC.

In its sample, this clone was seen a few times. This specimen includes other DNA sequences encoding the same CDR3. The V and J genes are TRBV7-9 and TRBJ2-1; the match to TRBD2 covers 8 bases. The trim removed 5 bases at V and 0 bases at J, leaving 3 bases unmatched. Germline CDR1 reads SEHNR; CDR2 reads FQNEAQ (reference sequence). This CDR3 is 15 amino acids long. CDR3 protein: CASSTSGSSYNEQFF. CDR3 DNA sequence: TGTGCCAGCAGCACCAGCGGGAGCTCCTACAATGAGCAGTTCTTC. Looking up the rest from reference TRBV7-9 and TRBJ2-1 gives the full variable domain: DTGVSQNPRHKITKRGQNVTFRCDPISEHNRLYWYRQTLGQGPEFLTYFQNEAQLEKSRLLSDRFSAERPKGSFSTLEIQRTEQGDSAMYLCASSTSGSSYNEQFFGPGTRLTVL.

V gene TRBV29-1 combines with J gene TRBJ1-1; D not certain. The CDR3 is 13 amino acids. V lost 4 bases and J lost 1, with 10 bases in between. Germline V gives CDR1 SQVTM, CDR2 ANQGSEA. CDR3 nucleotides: TGCAGCGTTGGGAGTAACTGGAACACTGAAGCTTTCTTT. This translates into CSVGSNWNTEAFF.

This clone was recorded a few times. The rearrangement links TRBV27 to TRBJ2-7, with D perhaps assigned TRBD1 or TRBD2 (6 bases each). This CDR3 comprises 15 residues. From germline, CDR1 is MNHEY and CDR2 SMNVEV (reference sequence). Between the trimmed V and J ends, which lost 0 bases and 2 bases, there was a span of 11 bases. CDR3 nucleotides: TGTGCCAGCAGTTTATCGCGGGGACAAACCTACGAGCAGTACTTC. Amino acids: CASSLSRGQTYEQYF.

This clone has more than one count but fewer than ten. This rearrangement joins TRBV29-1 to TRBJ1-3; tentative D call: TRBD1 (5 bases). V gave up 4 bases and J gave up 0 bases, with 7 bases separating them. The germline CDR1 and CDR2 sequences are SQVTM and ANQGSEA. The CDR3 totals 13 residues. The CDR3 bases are TGCAGCGTTGGGGACCTCTCTGGAAACACCATATATTTT. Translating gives CSVGDLSGNTIYF.

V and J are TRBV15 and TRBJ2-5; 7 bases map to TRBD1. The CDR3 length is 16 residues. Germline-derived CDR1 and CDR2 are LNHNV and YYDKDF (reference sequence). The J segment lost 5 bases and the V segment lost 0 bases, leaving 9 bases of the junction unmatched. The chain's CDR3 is CATSRDPRQGRETQYF. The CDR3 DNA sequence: TGTGCCACCAGCAGAGACCCGAGACAGGGAAGGGAGACCCAGTACTTC.

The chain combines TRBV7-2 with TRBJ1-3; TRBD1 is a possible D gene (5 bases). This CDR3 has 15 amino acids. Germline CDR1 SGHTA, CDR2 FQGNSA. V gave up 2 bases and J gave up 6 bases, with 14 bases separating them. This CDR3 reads CASSLPGTHPNTIYF. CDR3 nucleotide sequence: TGTGCCAGCAGCTTACCGGGGACCCATCCAAACACCATATATTTT.

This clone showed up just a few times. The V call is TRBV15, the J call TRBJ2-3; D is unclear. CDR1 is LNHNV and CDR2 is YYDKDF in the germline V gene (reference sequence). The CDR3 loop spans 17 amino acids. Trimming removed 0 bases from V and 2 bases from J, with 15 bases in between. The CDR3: CATSRDTLGWSTDTQYF. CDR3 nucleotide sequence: TGTGCCACCAGCAGAGATACGTTAGGGTGGTCCACAGATACGCAGTATTTT.

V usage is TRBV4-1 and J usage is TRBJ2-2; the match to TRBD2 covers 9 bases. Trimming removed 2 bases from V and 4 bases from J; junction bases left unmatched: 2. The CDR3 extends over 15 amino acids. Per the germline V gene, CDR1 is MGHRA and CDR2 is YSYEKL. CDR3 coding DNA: TGCGCCAGCAGCCAATTAGCGGGAGTCACCGGGGAGCTGTTTTTT. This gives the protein CASSQLAGVTGELFF.

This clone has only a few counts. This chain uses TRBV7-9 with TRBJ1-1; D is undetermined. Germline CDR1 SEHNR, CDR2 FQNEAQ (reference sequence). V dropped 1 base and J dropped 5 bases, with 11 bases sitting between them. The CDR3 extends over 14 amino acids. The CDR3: CASSLGGEPTEAFF. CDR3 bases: TGTGCCAGCAGCTTAGGGGGAGAGCCGACTGAAGCTTTCTTT.

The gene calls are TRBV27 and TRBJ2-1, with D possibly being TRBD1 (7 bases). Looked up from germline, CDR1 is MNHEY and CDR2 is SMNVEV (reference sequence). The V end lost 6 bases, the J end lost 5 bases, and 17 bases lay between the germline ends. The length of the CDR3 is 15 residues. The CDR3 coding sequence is TGTGCCAGCAGAGCGGCGGGACAGCCCCACAATGAGCAGTTCTTC. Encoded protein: CASRAAGQPHNEQFF.

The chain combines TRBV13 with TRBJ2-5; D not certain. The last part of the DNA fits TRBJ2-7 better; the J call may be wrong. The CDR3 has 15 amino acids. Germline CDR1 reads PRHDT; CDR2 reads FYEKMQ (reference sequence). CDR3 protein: CASSLLVGLNNEQYF. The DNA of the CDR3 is TGTGCCAGCAGCTTATTGGTAGGGCTAAACAACGAGCAGTACTTC.

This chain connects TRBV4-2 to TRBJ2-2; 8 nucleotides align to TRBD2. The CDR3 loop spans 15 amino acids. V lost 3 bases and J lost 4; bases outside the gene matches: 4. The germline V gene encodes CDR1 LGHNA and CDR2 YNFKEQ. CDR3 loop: CASSQELAVTGELFF. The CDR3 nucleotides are TGTGCCAGCAGCCAGGAACTAGCGGTCACCGGGGAGCTGTTTTTT.

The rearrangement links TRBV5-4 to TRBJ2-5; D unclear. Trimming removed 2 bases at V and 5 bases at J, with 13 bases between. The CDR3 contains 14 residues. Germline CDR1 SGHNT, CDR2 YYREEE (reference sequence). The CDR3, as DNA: TGTGCCAGCAGCTTCTTACCGGGCCGGGAGACCCAGTACTTC. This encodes CASSFLPGRETQYF.

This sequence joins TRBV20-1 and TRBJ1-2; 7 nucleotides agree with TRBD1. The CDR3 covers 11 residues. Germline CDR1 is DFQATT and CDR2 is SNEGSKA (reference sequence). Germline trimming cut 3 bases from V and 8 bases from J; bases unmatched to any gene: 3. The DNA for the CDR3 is TGCAGTGCTAGGACAGGGCGAGGCTACACCTTC. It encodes CSARTGRGYTF.

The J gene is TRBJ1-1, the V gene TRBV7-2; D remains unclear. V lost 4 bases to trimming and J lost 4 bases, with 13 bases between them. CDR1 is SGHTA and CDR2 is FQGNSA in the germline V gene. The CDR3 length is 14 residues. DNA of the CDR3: TGTGCCAGCAGCTCAATGGGTAGAGTCACTGAAGCTTTCTTT. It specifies CASSSMGRVTEAFF.

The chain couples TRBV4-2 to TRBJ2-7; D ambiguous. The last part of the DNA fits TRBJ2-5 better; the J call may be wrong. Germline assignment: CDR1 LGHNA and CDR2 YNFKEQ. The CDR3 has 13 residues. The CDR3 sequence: CASSYDTEETQYF. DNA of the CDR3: TGTGCCAGCAGCTATGACACCGAAGAGACCCAGTACTTC.

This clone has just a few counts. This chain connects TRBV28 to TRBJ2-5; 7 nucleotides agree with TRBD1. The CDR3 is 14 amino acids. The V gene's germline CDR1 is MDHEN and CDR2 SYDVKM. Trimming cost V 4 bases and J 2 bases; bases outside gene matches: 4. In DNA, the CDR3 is TGTGCCAGCAGTTCCCCGGGACAGCAAGAGACCCAGTACTTC. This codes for CASSSPGQQETQYF.

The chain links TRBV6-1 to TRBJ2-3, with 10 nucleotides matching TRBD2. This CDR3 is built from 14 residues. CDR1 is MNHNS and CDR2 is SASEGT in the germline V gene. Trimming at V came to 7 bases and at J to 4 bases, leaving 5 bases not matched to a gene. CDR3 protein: CASTLAGAPDTQYF. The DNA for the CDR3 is TGTGCCAGCACTCTAGCGGGAGCCCCAGATACGCAGTATTTT.

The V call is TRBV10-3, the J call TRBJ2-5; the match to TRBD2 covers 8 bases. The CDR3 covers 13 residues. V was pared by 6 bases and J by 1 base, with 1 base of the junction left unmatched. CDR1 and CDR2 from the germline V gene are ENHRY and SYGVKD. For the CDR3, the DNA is TGTGCCATCAGGGGGACTAGCCAAGAGACCCAGTACTTC. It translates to CAIRGTSQETQYF.

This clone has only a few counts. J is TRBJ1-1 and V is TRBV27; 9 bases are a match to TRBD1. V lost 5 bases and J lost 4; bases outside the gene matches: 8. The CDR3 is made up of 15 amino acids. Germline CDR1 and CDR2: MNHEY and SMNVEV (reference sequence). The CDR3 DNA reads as TGTGCCAGCAGTCAATACAGGGGGCTGGCCACTGAAGCTTTCTTT. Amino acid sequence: CASSQYRGLATEAFF.

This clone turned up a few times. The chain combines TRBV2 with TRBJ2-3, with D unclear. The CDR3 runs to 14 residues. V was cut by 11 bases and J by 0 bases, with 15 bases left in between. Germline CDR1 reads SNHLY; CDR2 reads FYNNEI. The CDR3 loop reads CAHEAGQSTDTQYF. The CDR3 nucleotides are TGTGCCCACGAGGCTGGCCAAAGCACAGATACGCAGTATTTT.